A selection of T cell receptor beta chains follows, all from one sample in a study of naive and memory T cell subsets. TCRdb re-derived calls from the 5' RACE reads in MiXCR, one entry per CDR3 protein. The table shows around 48,000 distinct CDR3 sequences, with approximately 4.5% occurring only once. These receptor sequences come from a female donor in good health. The CDR3 runs from the conserved cysteine through the conserved F or W. The D gene is left open where the match is weak. The size of a clone is reported for some rows only, either as once, few or many, or as a class for expanded clones.

>TRBJ2-1|few|.|13|TRBV12-3/TRBV12-4
CASSFLRAREQFF
TGTGCCAGCAGTTTTCTACGAGCCAGGGAGCAGTTCTTC
>TRBJ2-5|many|TRBD2|20|TRBV6-2/TRBV6-3
CASKEGPGLADPFLQETQYF
TGTGCCAGCAAAGAGGGACCGGGACTAGCGGACCCGTTTCTCCAAGAGACCCAGTACTTC
>TRBJ2-1|many|.|12|TRBV10-3
CAISEPPHEQFF
TGTGCCATCAGTGAGCCCCCACATGAGCAGTTCTTC
>TRBJ2-5|.|.|13|TRBV27
CASSSHIQETQYF
TGTGCCAGCAGTTCGCATATTCAAGAGACCCAGTACTTC
>TRBJ2-3|many|TRBD2|16|TRBV20-1
CSAKLLAGSSTDTQYF
TGCAGTGCTAAACTCCTAGCGGGGTCTAGCACAGATACGCAGTATTTT
>TRBJ1-6|many|.|17|TRBV5-1
CASSITPGTSTSSPLHF
TGCGCCAGCAGCATTACGCCCGGGACAAGTACTAGTTCACCCCTCCACTTT
>TRBJ1-1|many|.|15|TRBV14
CASSQERIMNTEAFF
TGTGCCAGCAGCCAAGAACGGATCATGAACACTGAAGCTTTCTTT
>TRBJ2-7|many|TRBD2|15|TRBV6-2/TRBV6-3
CASSYFGGSSYEQYF
TGTGCCAGCAGTTACTTTGGCGGGAGCTCCTACGAGCAGTACTTC
>TRBJ2-2|many|.|14|TRBV5-1
CASSPDNRAGELFF
TGCGCCAGCAGCCCGGACAACAGGGCTGGGGAGCTGTTTTTT
>TRBJ2-1|many|TRBD2|15|TRBV6-4
CASSDSSGSYNEQFF
TGTGCCAGCAGTGACTCTAGCGGGAGCTACAATGAGCAGTTCTTC
>TRBJ2-7|many|TRBD1|18|TRBV28
CASSPFYRTGGPPYEQYF
TGTGCCAGCAGCCCATTTTATAGGACAGGGGGTCCCCCCTACGAGCAGTACTTC
>TRBJ1-2|many|.|12|TRBV29-1
CSVFSRNYGYTF
TGCAGCGTTTTCAGTCGTAACTATGGCTACACCTTC
>TRBJ2-7|many|TRBD2|13|TRBV20-1
CSASSGPLGEQYF
TGCAGTGCTAGTAGCGGGCCGCTTGGAGAGCAGTACTTC
>TRBJ2-5|many|.|12|TRBV29-1
CSVEWGSGTQYF
TGCAGCGTTGAATGGGGTTCGGGGACCCAGTACTTC
>TRBJ2-3|many|TRBD2|19|TRBV14
CASSQETRGRFPWTDTQYF
TGTGCCAGCAGCCAAGAGACGCGGGGGAGATTCCCATGGACAGATACGCAGTATTTT